The 25 T cell receptor beta chains given below trace back to one sample, sequenced in a study of T cell responses to AZD1222 COVID-19 vaccine. Measured with immunoSEQ multiplex PCR; TCRdb has only the in-frame clones, and not every one. The sample lists 90,000 to 120,000 clones, roughly nine tenths seen once, with approximately 4% in the top ten. The specimen was peripheral blood, collected on day 0 of AZD1222 vaccination. The receptors here all came from an adult in good health.

The CDR3 DNA is TGTGCCAGCAGGGCCGGACGGGGGGGCCTTTCCGAGCAGTACTTC. It specifies CASRAGRGGLSEQYF. The V and J genes are TRBV6-6 and TRBJ2-7; 8 bases are a match to TRBD2. The V segment lost 6 bases and the J segment 6 bases; nucleotides outside the gene matches: 13. Germline loops: CDR1 MNHNY, CDR2 SVGAGI (reference sequence). There are 15 residues in the CDR3.

This clone was counted between two and nine times. The chain is built from TRBV5-6 and TRBJ1-2; tentative D call: TRBD1 (5 bases). The germline gives CDR1 SGHDT, CDR2 YYEEEE. V was pared by 4 bases and J by 1 base, with 11 bases between. This CDR3 has 14 amino acids. The CDR3 spells CASSQGHSNYGYTF. Here the CDR3 DNA reads TGTGCCAGCAGCCAGGGCCACAGTAACTATGGCTACACCTTC. Filled out from reference TRBV5-6 and TRBJ1-2, the complete variable domain reads DAGVTQSPTHLIKTRGQQVTLRCSPKSGHDTVSWYQQALGQGPQFIFQYYEEEERQRGNFPDRFSGHQFPNYSSELNVNALLLGDSALYLCASSQGHSNYGYTFGSGTRLTVV.

This chain links TRBV6-2 or TRBV6-3 with TRBJ1-2, with 8 nucleotides matching TRBD1. With V trimmed by 6 bases and J by 8 bases, 14 bases remained unmatched. Germline loops: CDR1 MNHEY, CDR2 SVGEGT. The CDR3 extends over 15 amino acids. The CDR3 spells CASSLRAGTGEGYTF. CDR3 nucleotides: TGTGCCAGCAGCCTACGGGCCGGGACAGGAGAAGGCTACACCTTC.

The chain joins TRBV4-3 to TRBJ1-4; D perhaps matches TRBD1 (5 bases). The CDR3 spans 15 residues. The V gene's germline CDR1 is LGHNA and CDR2 YSLEER. Trimming cost V 0 bases and J 7 bases, with 12 bases left between them. This CDR3 reads CASSQDQGPTEKLFF. CDR3 sequence (DNA): TGCGCCAGCAGCCAAGACCAGGGCCCTACTGAAAAACTGTTTTTT.

This clone was counted a single time. This chain uses TRBV5-1 with TRBJ2-3; 9 positions agree with TRBD1. This CDR3 has 16 amino acids. Looked up from germline, CDR1 is SGHRS and CDR2 is YFSETQ. The ends lost 4 bases at V and 11 bases at J; junction bases unmatched: 17. CDR3 bases: TGCGCCAGCAGCCCCGGGTTGGGACAGGGACCCGGTGGGCAGTATTTT. It specifies CASSPGLGQGPGGQYF.

The chain has TRBV9 and TRBJ2-1; possible D gene TRBD1, 7 bases. Germline V gene data show CDR1 as SGDLS and CDR2 as YYNGEE. CDR3 size: 12 residues. Trimming took 4 bases from V and 15 from J, leaving 17 bases between them. The CDR3 sequence is CASSSPTGRPFF. The DNA for the CDR3 is TGTGCCAGCAGCTCCCCGACAGGGAGGCCGTTCTTC. The variable domain in full, with the rest retrieved from reference TRBV9 and TRBJ2-1, is DSGVTQTPKHLITATGQRVTLRCSPRSGDLSVYWYQQSLDQGLQFLIQYYNGEERAKGNILERFSAQQFPDLHSELNLSSLELGDSALYFCASSSPTGRPFFGPGTRLTVL.

V is TRBV19 and J is TRBJ2-5; D unclear. The germline V gene has CDR1 LNHDA and CDR2 SQIVND (reference sequence). The germline V and J ends were trimmed by 2 bases and 6 bases, with 13 bases remaining between them. The CDR3 contains 14 residues. CDR3 in amino acids: CASSIISWDQTQYF. The CDR3 DNA reads TGTGCCAGTAGTATAATAAGCTGGGATCAGACCCAGTACTTC.

This clone appeared once. This sequence joins TRBV20-1 and TRBJ1-2; no firm D call. CDR3 size: 11 residues. The V gene's germline CDR1 is DFQATT and CDR2 SNEGSKA (reference sequence). V was pared by 3 bases and J by 7 bases, with 9 bases between. CDR3 region: CSARSGGGYTF. The CDR3, as DNA: TGCAGTGCTAGGTCAGGAGGTGGCTACACCTTC.

CDR3 coding DNA: TGCGCCAGCACTCTTAAGGGGCATAACTATGGCTACACCTTC. As protein: CASTLKGHNYGYTF. The chain couples TRBV10-1 to TRBJ1-2; a possible D gene is TRBD1 (5 bases). CDR1 and CDR2 from the germline V gene are WNHNN and SYGVQD (reference sequence). The V end lost 7 bases, the J end lost 1 base, and 13 bases lay between the germline ends. CDR3 length equals 14 residues.

This sequence joins TRBV19 and TRBJ1-1, with D hard to call. CDR3 length equals 13 residues. V dropped 8 bases and J dropped 0 bases, with 10 bases sitting between them. CDR1 and CDR2 (germline): LNHDA, SQIVND (reference sequence). The CDR3 DNA sequence: TGTGCCAGTGGACCCTCCATGAACACTGAAGCTTTCTTT. It codes for CASGPSMNTEAFF.

The chain combines TRBV12-3 or TRBV12-4 with TRBJ2-3; D unresolved. The V gene lost 3 bases and the J gene lost 6 bases, with 7 bases spanning the gap. This CDR3 is built from 12 residues. The CDR3 sequence: CASSLGWDTQYF. As DNA, the CDR3 is TGTGCCAGCAGTTTGGGGTGGGATACGCAGTATTTT.

CDR3 sequence reads: CASSQGSRWETQYF. The CDR3 DNA follows: TGCGCCAGCAGCCAGGGTAGTAGATGGGAGACCCAGTACTTC. The rearrangement links TRBV4-1 to TRBJ2-5; D uncertain. The CDR3 runs 14 residues. V dropped 3 bases and J dropped 5 bases, with 13 bases sitting between them. Germline assignment: CDR1 MGHRA and CDR2 YSYEKL.

J is TRBJ1-1 and V is TRBV13; unclear D gene. The germline V and J ends were trimmed by 2 bases and 2 bases, with 6 bases remaining between them. Germline CDR1 is PRHDT and CDR2 is FYEKMQ (reference sequence). The CDR3 totals 13 residues. The CDR3 DNA follows: TGTGCCAGCAGCTTAAGGCCAAACACTGAAGCTTTCTTT. The encoded protein is CASSLRPNTEAFF.

The chain joins TRBV4-3 to TRBJ1-3; possible D gene TRBD1, 6 bases. The V gene lost 5 bases and the J gene lost 1 base, with 15 bases spanning the gap. CDR1 is LGHNA, CDR2 YSLEER, per germline. The CDR3 consists of 16 residues. Here the CDR3 reads CASSTGTPLSGNTIYF. For the CDR3, the DNA is TGCGCCAGCAGCACCGGGACACCTCTGTCTGGAAACACCATATATTTT.

This clone was found a few times. The chain uses TRBV7-2 and TRBJ1-2; D possibly corresponds to TRBD1 (5 bases). Per the germline V gene, CDR1 is SGHTA and CDR2 is FQGNSA. CDR3 length: 15 amino acids. Deletions cut 2 bases from V and 2 bases from J, with 12 bases between. The CDR3 DNA reads TGTGCCAGCAGCTTAATTTCGGCAGGGAACTATGGCTACACCTTC. Its protein product is CASSLISAGNYGYTF.

Only one count was recorded for this clone. The chain links TRBV3-1 (or the pseudogene TRBV3-2) to TRBJ2-2; unclear D gene. This CDR3 spans 14 amino acids. V dropped 4 bases and J dropped 7 bases, with 13 bases sitting between them. From germline, CDR1 is LGHDT and CDR2 YNNKEL (reference sequence). CDR3 sequence: CASSRVVVGGELFF. In DNA, the CDR3 is TGTGCCAGCAGCCGGGTAGTCGTCGGCGGGGAGCTGTTTTTT.

The chain has TRBV5-1 and TRBJ1-1, with 7 positions matching TRBD1. The germline gives CDR1 SGHRS, CDR2 YFSETQ. There are 16 residues in the CDR3. The V and J ends lost 4 bases and 13 bases, in that order; junction bases with no gene match: 22. The CDR3 DNA follows: TGCGCCAGCAGCCAGGACACAGGGGTGCGCCCTATGAAGCTTTTCTTT. It is translated as CASSQDTGVRPMKLFF.

The chain is built from TRBV29-1 and TRBJ1-1; 8 bases are a match to TRBD1. The CDR3 loop spans 13 amino acids. Germline CDR1 is SQVTM and CDR2 is ANQGSEA. The V gene end was trimmed by 6 bases and the J gene end by 4 bases; junction bases not matched to a gene: 7. CDR3 amino acids: CSVGLTGGTEAFF. CDR3 DNA: TGCAGCGTCGGACTTACAGGGGGCACTGAAGCTTTCTTT.

The rearrangement links TRBV27 to TRBJ1-2; no reliable D call. Germline assignment: CDR1 MNHEY and CDR2 SMNVEV (reference sequence). V was clipped by 1 base and J by 2 bases, with 14 bases between them. This CDR3 spans 16 amino acids. Here the CDR3 DNA reads TGTGCCAGCAGTTTATACAGACAAGTGTTAAACTATGGCTACACCTTC. It encodes CASSLYRQVLNYGYTF.

CDR3 bases: TGTGCCAGCAGTGAAGGCGGACACCCATCATATGGCTACACCTTC. Translated, it gives CASSEGGHPSYGYTF. The chain joins TRBV6-1 to TRBJ1-2, with D tentatively TRBD1 (5 bases). The germline V gene encodes CDR1 MNHNS and CDR2 SASEGT. The CDR3 loop spans 15 amino acids. V shed 1 base and J shed 5 bases, with 14 bases lying between them.

The chain links TRBV7-2 to TRBJ2-1, with unresolved D. The V gene's germline CDR1 is SGHTA and CDR2 FQGNSA. This CDR3 contains 13 residues. The V end lost 2 bases, the J end lost 2 bases, and 4 bases lay between the germline ends. The CDR3 here is CASSLSAYNEQFF. CDR3 DNA: TGTGCCAGCAGCTTATCAGCCTACAATGAGCAGTTCTTC.

The rearrangement joins TRBV7-2 to TRBJ1-5; TRBD1 is a possible D gene (5 bases). Trimming left V 5 bases short and J 7 bases short, with 12 bases between. CDR1 is SGHTA and CDR2 is FQGNSA in the germline V gene. The CDR3 loop spans 13 amino acids. For the CDR3, the DNA is TGTGCCAGCAGCCGCGGGGGGAAACAGCCCCAGCATTTT. Protein product: CASSRGGKQPQHF. The full variable domain, in which reference TRBV7-2 and TRBJ1-5 provide the parts outside the CDR3, is GAGVSQSPSNKVTEKGKDVELRCDPISGHTALYWYRQSLGQGLEFLIYFQGNSAPDKSGLPSDRFSAERTGGSVSTLTIQRTQQEDSAVYLCASSRGGKQPQHFGDGTRLSIL.

V is TRBV6-5 and J is TRBJ2-1, with TRBD2 identical over 14 bases. Germline-derived CDR1 and CDR2 are MNHEY and SVGAGI. Unmatched junction bases numbered 7, after V lost 7 bases and J lost 8 bases. This CDR3 is 15 amino acids long. CDR3 sequence reads: CASTYGTSGRYEQFF. The CDR3 DNA reads TGTGCCAGCACCTACGGGACTAGCGGGAGATATGAGCAGTTCTTC.

V is TRBV4-3 and J is TRBJ2-1; perhaps D is TRBD1 or TRBD2 (5 bases each). The germline CDR1 and CDR2 sequences are LGHNA and YSLEER. CDR3 length equals 12 residues. Between the trimmed V and J ends, which lost 1 base and 12 bases, there was a span of 10 bases. The CDR3 coding sequence is TGCGCCAGCAGCCAAGGCCCGAGGGGGCAGTTCTTC. This gives the protein CASSQGPRGQFF.

This chain links TRBV15 with TRBJ1-4; a possible D gene is TRBD1 (5 bases). Germline V gives CDR1 LNHNV, CDR2 YYDKDF (reference sequence). The germline V and J ends were trimmed by 3 bases and 4 bases, with 6 bases remaining between them. The CDR3 extends over 13 amino acids. In DNA, the CDR3 is TGTGCCACCAGCAGGGACATTAATGAAAAACTGTTTTTT. Translated, it gives CATSRDINEKLFF.